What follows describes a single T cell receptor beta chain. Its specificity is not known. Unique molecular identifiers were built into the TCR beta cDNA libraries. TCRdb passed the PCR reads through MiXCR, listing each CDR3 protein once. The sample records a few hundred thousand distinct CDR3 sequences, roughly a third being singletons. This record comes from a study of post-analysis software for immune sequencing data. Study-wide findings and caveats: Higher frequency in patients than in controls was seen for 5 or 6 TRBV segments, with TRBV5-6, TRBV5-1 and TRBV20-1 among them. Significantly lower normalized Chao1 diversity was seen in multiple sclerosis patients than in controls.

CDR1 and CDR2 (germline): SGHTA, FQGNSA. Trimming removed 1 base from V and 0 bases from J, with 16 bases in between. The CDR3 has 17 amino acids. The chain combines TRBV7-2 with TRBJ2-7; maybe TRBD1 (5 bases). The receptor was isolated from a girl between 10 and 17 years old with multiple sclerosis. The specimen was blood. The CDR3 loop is CASSLVAGVDSSYEQYF. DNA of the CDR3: TGTGCCAGCAGCTTAGTGGCTGGTGTCGACAGCTCCTACGAGCAGTACTTC.